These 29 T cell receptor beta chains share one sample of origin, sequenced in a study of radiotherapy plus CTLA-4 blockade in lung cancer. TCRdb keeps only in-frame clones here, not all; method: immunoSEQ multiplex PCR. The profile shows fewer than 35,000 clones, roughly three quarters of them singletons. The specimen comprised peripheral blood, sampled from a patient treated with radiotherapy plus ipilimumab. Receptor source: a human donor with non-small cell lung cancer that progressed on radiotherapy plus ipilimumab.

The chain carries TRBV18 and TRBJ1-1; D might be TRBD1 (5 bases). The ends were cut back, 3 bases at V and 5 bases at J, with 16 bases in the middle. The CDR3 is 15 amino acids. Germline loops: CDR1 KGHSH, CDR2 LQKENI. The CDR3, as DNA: TGTGCCAGCTCACCCTCGGGACGGCACGATACTGAAGCTTTCTTT. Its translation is CASSPSGRHDTEAFF.

CDR3 sequence reads: CASSYSTGQPQHF. The CDR3 DNA is TGTGCCAGCAGTTACTCAACAGGACAGCCCCAGCATTTT. The genes are TRBV6-6 and TRBJ1-5, with a weak D call TRBD1 (5 bases). Germline-derived CDR1 and CDR2 are MNHNY and SVGAGI (reference sequence). This CDR3 is 13 amino acids long. With 0 bases removed from V and 7 bases from J, the gap between germline ends came to 7 bases.

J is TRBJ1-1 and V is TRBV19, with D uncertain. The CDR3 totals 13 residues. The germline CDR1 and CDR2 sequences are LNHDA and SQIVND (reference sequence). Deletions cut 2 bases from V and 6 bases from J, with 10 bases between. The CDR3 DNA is TGTGCCAGTAGTATAACGGCCGGCCCTGAAGCTTTCTTT. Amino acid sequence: CASSITAGPEAFF.

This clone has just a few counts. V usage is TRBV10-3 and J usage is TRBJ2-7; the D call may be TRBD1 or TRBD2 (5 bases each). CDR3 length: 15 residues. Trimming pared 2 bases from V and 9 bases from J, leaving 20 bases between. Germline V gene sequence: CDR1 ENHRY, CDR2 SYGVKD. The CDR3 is CAISENRDASTGQYF. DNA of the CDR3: TGTGCCATCAGTGAGAATCGGGACGCCTCGACGGGGCAGTACTTC.

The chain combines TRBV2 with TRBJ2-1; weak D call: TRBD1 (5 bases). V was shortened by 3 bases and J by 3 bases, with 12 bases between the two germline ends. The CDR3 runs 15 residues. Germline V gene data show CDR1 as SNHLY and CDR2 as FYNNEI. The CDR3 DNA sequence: TGTGCCAGCAGTGAGGCCAGACAGTTCTACAATGAGCAGTTCTTC. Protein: CASSEARQFYNEQFF.

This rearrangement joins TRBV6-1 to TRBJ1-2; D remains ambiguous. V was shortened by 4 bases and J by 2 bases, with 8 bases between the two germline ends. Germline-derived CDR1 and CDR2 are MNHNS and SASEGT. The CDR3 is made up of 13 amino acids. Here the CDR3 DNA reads TGTGCCAGCAGTGCGATAACCAACTATGGCTACACCTTC. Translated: CASSAITNYGYTF.

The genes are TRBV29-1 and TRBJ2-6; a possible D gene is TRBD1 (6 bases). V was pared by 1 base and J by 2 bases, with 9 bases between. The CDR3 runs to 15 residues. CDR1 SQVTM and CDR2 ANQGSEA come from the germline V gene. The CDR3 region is CSVEGGTTGANVLTF. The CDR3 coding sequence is TGCAGCGTTGAAGGGGGGACAACTGGGGCCAACGTCCTGACTTTC.

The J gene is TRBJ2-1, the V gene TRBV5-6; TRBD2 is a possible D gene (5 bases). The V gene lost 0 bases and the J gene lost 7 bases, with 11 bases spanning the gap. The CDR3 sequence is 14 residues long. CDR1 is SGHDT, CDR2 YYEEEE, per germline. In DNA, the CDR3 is TGTGCCAGCAGCTTGGCCGGCTTAGCGAATGAGCAGTTCTTC. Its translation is CASSLAGLANEQFF.

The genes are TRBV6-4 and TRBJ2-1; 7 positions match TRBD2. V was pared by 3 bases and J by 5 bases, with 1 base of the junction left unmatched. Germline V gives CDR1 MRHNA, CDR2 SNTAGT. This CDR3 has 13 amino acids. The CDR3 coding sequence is TGTGCCAGCAGTGAGGGGACTAACAATGAGCAGTTCTTC. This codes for CASSEGTNNEQFF.

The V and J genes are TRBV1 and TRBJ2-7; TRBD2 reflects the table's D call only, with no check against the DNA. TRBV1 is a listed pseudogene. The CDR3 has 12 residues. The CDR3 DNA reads TGCACCGGGGGGGGGAACTCCTACGAGCAGTACTTC. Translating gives CTGGGNSYEQYF.

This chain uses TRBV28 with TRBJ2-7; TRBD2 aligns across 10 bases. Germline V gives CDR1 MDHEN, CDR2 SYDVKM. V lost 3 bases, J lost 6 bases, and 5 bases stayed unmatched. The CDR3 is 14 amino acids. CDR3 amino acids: CASSFWSGRGEQYF. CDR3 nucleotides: TGTGCCAGCAGTTTTTGGAGCGGGAGGGGCGAGCAGTACTTC.

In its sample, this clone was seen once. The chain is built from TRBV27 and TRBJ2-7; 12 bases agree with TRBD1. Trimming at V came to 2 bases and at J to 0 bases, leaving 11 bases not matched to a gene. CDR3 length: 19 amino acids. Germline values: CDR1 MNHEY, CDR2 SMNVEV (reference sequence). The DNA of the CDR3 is TGTGCCAGCAGTTTAAAAGGGACAGGGGGCGCAGCCCCCTCCTACGAGCAGTACTTC. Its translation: CASSLKGTGGAAPSYEQYF.

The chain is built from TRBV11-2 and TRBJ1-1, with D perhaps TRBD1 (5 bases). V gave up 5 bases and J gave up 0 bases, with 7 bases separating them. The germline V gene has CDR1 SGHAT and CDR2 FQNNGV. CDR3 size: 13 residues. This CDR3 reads CASSGGLNTEAFF. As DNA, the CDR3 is TGTGCCAGCAGCGGGGGACTGAACACTGAAGCTTTCTTT.

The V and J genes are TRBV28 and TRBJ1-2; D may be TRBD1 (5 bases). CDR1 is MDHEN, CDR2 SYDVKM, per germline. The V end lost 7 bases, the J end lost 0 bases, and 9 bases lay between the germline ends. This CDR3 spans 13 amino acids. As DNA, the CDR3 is TGTGCCAGCACTTGGGGGGCTAACTATGGCTACACCTTC. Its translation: CASTWGANYGYTF.

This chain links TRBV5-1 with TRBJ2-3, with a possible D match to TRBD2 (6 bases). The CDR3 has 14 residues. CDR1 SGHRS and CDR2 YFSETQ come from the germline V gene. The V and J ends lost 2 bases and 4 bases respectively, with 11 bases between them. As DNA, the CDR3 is TGCGCCAGCAGCTTTGGAGGGACCGCAGATACGCAGTATTTT. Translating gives CASSFGGTADTQYF.

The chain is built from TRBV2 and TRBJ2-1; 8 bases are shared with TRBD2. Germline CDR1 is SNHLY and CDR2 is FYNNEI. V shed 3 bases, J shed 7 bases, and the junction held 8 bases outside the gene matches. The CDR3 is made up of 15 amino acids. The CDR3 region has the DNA TGTGCCAGCAGTGAGCGGAGCGGGGGTTGGAATGAGCAGTTCTTC. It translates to CASSERSGGWNEQFF.

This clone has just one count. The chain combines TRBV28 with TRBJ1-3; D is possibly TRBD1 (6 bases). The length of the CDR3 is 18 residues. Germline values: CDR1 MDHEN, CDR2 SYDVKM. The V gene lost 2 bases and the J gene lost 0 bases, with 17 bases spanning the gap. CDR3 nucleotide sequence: TGTGCCAGCAGTTTACCCAACGGGGGGGCCAACTCTGGAAACACCATATATTTT. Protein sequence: CASSLPNGGANSGNTIYF.

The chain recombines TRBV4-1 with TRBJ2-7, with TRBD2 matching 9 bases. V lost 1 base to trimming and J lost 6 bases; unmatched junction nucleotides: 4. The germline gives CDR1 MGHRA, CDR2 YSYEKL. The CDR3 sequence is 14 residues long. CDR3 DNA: TGCGCCAGCAGCCAAGTCAGCGGGGGGCCCGAGCAGTACTTC. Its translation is CASSQVSGGPEQYF.

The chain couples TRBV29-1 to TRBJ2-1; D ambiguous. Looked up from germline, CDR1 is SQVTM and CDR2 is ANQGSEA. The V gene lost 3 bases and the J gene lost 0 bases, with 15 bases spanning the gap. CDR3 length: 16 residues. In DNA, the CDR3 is TGCAGCGTTGACGGCCCGTACGTAAGCTCCTACAATGAGCAGTTCTTC. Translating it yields CSVDGPYVSSYNEQFF.

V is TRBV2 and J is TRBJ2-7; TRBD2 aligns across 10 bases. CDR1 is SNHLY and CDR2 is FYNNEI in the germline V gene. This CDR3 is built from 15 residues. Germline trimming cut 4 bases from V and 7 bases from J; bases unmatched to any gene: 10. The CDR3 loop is CASSGGSGRAGEQYF. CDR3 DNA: TGTGCCAGCAGTGGGGGGAGCGGGAGGGCCGGAGAGCAGTACTTC.

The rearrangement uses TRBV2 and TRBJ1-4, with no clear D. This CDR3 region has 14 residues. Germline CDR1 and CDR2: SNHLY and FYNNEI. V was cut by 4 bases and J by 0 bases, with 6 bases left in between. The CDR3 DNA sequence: TGTGCCAGCAGTGGGCATGCAACTAATGAAAAACTGTTTTTT. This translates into CASSGHATNEKLFF.

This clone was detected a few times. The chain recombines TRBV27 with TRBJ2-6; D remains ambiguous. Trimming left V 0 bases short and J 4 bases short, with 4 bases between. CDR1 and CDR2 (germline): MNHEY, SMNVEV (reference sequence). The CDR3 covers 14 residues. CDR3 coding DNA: TGTGCCAGCAGTTTATCGAAGGGGGCCAACGTCCTGACTTTC. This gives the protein CASSLSKGANVLTF.

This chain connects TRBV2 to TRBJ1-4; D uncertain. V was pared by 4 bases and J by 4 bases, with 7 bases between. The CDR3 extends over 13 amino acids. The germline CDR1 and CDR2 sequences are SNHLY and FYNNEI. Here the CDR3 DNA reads TGTGCCAGCAGTGTGGGAGTTAATGAAAAACTGTTTTTT. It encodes CASSVGVNEKLFF. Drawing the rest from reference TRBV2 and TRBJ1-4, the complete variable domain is EPEVTQTPSHQVTQMGQEVILRCVPISNHLYFYWYRQILGQKVEFLVSFYNNEISEKSEIFDDQFSVERPDGSNFTLKIRSTKLEDSAMYFCASSVGVNEKLFFGSGTQLSVL.

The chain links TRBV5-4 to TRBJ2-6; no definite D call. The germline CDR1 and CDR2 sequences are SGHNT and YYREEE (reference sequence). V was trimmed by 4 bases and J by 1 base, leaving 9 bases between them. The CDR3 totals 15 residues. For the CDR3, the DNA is TGTGCCAGCAGCGGTGGACCGTCTGGGGCCAACGTCCTGACTTTC. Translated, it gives CASSGGPSGANVLTF.

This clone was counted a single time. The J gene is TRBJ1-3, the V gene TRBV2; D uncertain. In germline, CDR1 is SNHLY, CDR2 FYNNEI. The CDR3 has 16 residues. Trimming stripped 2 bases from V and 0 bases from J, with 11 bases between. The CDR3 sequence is CASSENREVSGNTIYF. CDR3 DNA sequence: TGTGCCAGCAGTGAAAACAGAGAAGTCTCTGGAAACACCATATATTTT.

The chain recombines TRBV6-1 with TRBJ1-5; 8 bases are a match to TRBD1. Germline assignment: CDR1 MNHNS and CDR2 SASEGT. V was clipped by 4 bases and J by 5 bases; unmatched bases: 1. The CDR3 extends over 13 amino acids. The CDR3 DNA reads TGTGCCAGCAGTGCGACAGGGGATCAGCCCCAGCATTTT. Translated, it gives CASSATGDQPQHF.

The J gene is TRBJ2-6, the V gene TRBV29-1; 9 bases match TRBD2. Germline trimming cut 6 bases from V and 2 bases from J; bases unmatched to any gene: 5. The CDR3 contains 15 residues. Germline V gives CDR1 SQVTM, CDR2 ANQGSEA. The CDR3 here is CSVGAGGTGANVLTF. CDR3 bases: TGCAGCGTGGGGGCGGGAGGGACTGGGGCCAACGTCCTGACTTTC. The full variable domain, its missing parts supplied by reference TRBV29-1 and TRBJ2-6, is SAVISQKPSRDICQRGTSLTIQCQVDSQVTMMFWYRQQPGQSLTLIATANQGSEATYESGFVIDKFPISRPNLTFSTLTVSNMSPEDSSIYLCSVGAGGTGANVLTFGAGSRLTVL.

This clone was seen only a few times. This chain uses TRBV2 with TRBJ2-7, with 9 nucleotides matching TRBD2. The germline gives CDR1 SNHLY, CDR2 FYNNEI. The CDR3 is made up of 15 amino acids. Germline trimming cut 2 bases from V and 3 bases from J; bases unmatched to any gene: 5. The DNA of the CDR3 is TGTGCCAGCAGTGAACGGCGGGAGGGCAACTACGAGCAGTACTTC. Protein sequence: CASSERREGNYEQYF.

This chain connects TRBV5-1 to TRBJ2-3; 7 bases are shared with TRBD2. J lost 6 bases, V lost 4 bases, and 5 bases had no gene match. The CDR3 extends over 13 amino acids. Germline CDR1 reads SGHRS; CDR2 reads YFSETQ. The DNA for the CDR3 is TGCGCCAGCAGCGGCGGGAGTACCGATACGCAGTATTTT. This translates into CASSGGSTDTQYF.